One and the same sample provided the 26 T cell receptor beta chains below, sequenced in a study of blood T cell repertoires in COVID-19. Libraries were prepared by immunoSEQ multiplex PCR; TCRdb keeps only in-frame clonotypes and omits some of them. The table includes about 68,000 clones, approximately 80% detected once. Sequenced material: peripheral blood. The receptor source for this set is a human donor in a cohort sampled during active COVID-19.

J is TRBJ2-4 and V is TRBV11-3, with D perhaps matching TRBD2 (5 bases). Germline V gene sequence: CDR1 SGHNT, CDR2 YENEEA. Between the trimmed V and J ends, which lost 0 bases and 3 bases, there was a span of 15 bases. The CDR3 totals 17 residues. The CDR3 is CASSLDSGPRGKNIQYF. The CDR3 coding sequence is TGTGCCAGCAGCTTAGATTCCGGGCCTCGGGGCAAAAACATTCAGTACTTC.

The CDR3 sequence is CASSPRTGQNSPLHF. DNA for the CDR3: TGTGCCAGCAGCCCGAGGACAGGGCAGAATTCACCCCTCCACTTT. This chain connects TRBV5-5 to TRBJ1-6; 8 bases fit TRBD1. This CDR3 region has 15 residues. Germline V CDR1 and CDR2: SGHKS, YYEKEE (reference sequence). V dropped 4 bases and J dropped 7; count of bases not matched to a gene: 7.

This chain joins TRBV28 and TRBJ2-5; TRBD2 agrees at 12 bases. The CDR3 has 18 residues. The ends lost 6 bases at V and 1 base at J; junction bases unmatched: 12. From germline, CDR1 is MDHEN and CDR2 SYDVKM. CDR3 nucleotides: TGTGCCAGCAGGGGGACCGGGACTAGCGGGCTACCCCAAGAGACCCAGTACTTC. Its translation is CASRGTGTSGLPQETQYF.

By share, this clone ranks as medium-sized. The chain joins TRBV4-2 to TRBJ2-2, with D possibly being TRBD2 (5 bases). The V end was cut by 4 bases, the J end by 5 bases, with 14 bases between. CDR1 is LGHNA, CDR2 YNFKEQ, per germline. This CDR3 has 15 amino acids. CDR3 nucleotide sequence: TGTGCCAGCAGCCCTCGTGTCGGGGATACCGGGGAGCTGTTTTTT. This translates into CASSPRVGDTGELFF.

The J gene is TRBJ2-7, the V gene TRBV7-2, with 7 nucleotides matching TRBD2. Trimming cost V 3 bases and J 0 bases; bases outside gene matches: 5. Per the germline V gene, CDR1 is SGHTA and CDR2 is FQGNSA. CDR3 length equals 15 residues. CDR3 sequence: CASSLTSYPSYEQYF. In DNA, the CDR3 is TGTGCCAGCAGCTTGACTAGCTATCCCTCCTACGAGCAGTACTTC.

V is TRBV7-2 and J is TRBJ1-1, with D possibly TRBD1 on 6 matching bases. CDR1 is SGHTA, CDR2 FQGNSA, per germline. V lost 4 bases and J lost 6, with 15 bases in between. CDR3 length: 14 residues. The chain's CDR3 is CASSSRAGVAEAFF. The CDR3 region has the DNA TGTGCCAGCAGCTCCAGGGCAGGGGTGGCTGAAGCTTTCTTT. Complete variable domain (other parts from reference TRBV7-2 and TRBJ1-1): GAGVSQSPSNKVTEKGKDVELRCDPISGHTALYWYRQSLGQGLEFLIYFQGNSAPDKSGLPSDRFSAERTGGSVSTLTIQRTQQEDSAVYLCASSSRAGVAEAFFGQGTRLTVV.

V gene TRBV7-2 combines with J gene TRBJ2-5; 9 bases are shared with TRBD2. The CDR3 covers 15 residues. The germline gives CDR1 SGHTA, CDR2 FQGNSA. Trimming took 5 bases from V and 8 from J; bases not matched to a gene: 12. Here the CDR3 reads CASSPRSGGHQTQYF. For the CDR3, the DNA is TGTGCCAGCAGCCCAAGGAGCGGGGGGCATCAAACCCAGTACTTC.

The J gene is TRBJ2-1, the V gene TRBV5-1, with D tentatively TRBD2 (5 bases). CDR1 is SGHRS, CDR2 YFSETQ, per germline. V lost 2 bases and J 5 bases, leaving 11 bases between the germline ends. The CDR3 contains 14 residues. CDR3: CASSFGGGDNEQFF. The CDR3 DNA is TGCGCCAGCAGCTTCGGCGGAGGCGACAATGAGCAGTTCTTC.

This sequence joins TRBV30 and TRBJ2-4, with D possibly TRBD1 on 5 matching bases. Trimming pared 1 base from V and 1 base from J, leaving 11 bases between. Germline CDR1 and CDR2: GTSNPN and SVGIG (reference sequence). CDR3 length: 15 amino acids. CDR3 sequence reads: CAWSGRGKAKNIQYF. DNA of the CDR3: TGTGCCTGGAGTGGAAGGGGTAAGGCCAAAAACATTCAGTACTTC.

The V call is TRBV7-9, the J call TRBJ2-5; D unclear. CDR1 and CDR2 (germline): SEHNR, FQNEAQ (reference sequence). Between the trimmed V and J ends, which lost 5 bases and 3 bases, there was a span of 4 bases. The CDR3 covers 11 residues. As DNA, the CDR3 is TGTGCCAGCAGCCCCAAAGAGACCCAGTACTTC. Its protein product is CASSPKETQYF.

This sequence joins TRBV7-3 and TRBJ1-2; perhaps TRBD1 as D (6 bases). From germline, CDR1 is SGHTA and CDR2 FQGTGA. Trimming removed 2 bases at V and 7 bases at J, with 17 bases between. This CDR3 contains 15 residues. The CDR3 sequence is CASSLGPRRGGGYTF. CDR3 nucleotides: TGTGCCAGCAGCTTAGGACCCAGGCGAGGGGGTGGCTACACCTTC.

V usage is TRBV9 and J usage is TRBJ2-3; 7 bases align to TRBD2. This CDR3 region has 14 residues. Germline values: CDR1 SGDLS, CDR2 YYNGEE. V shed 6 bases, J shed 7 bases, and the junction held 11 bases outside the gene matches. This CDR3 reads CASTSSGRANTQYF. CDR3 coding DNA: TGTGCCAGCACCTCCTCGGGGAGGGCTAATACGCAGTATTTT.

In its sample, this clone was seen a few times. The chain has TRBV7-2 and TRBJ2-1; D might be TRBD1 (5 bases). With 1 base removed from V and 6 bases from J, the gap between germline ends came to 16 bases. The CDR3 covers 16 residues. CDR1 is SGHTA, CDR2 FQGNSA, per germline. CDR3 in DNA: TGTGCCAGCAGCTTAGGGTCGGCAGGGCTCTCCAATGAGCAGTTCTTC. Translation gives CASSLGSAGLSNEQFF.

This clone was counted only a few times. The V gene is TRBV19, the J gene TRBJ1-1, with D uncertain. The CDR3 is 12 amino acids. Germline lookup yields CDR1 LNHDA and CDR2 SQIVND (reference sequence). With 3 bases removed from V and 3 bases from J, the gap between germline ends came to 5 bases. The CDR3 nucleotides read TGTGCCAGTAGTATTTCGGACACTGAAGCTTTCTTT. Translated: CASSISDTEAFF.

The V and J genes are TRBV24-1 and TRBJ2-1; 9 positions agree with TRBD2. V shed 7 bases, J shed 0 bases, and the junction held 3 bases outside the gene matches. The germline V gene encodes CDR1 KGHDR and CDR2 SFDVKD. The CDR3 runs to 15 residues. The CDR3 bases are TGTGCCACCAGCGCTAGCGGGACCTCCTACAATGAGCAGTTCTTC. Translating gives CATSASGTSYNEQFF.

The chain has TRBV6-1 and TRBJ2-5, with D maybe TRBD1 (6 bases). CDR3 length: 17 amino acids. Looked up from germline, CDR1 is MNHNS and CDR2 is SASEGT. V was pared by 3 bases and J by 0 bases, with 17 bases between. CDR3 residues: CASSEPTQGLHQETQYF. CDR3 DNA: TGTGCCAGCAGTGAGCCAACCCAGGGGTTGCACCAAGAGACCCAGTACTTC.

The CDR3 nucleotides read TGTGCCAGCAGCTCCACCGGGACTAGCGGGAGCGATGAGCAGTTCTTC. Encoded protein: CASSSTGTSGSDEQFF. The chain couples TRBV7-2 to TRBJ2-1; TRBD2 matches 14 bases. V trimming: 4 bases; J trimming: 8 bases; junction bases outside the gene matches: 7. CDR1 is SGHTA and CDR2 is FQGNSA in the germline V gene. The CDR3 has 16 amino acids.

The V call is TRBV24-1, the J call TRBJ2-7; 16 nucleotides match TRBD2. V lost 0 bases and J lost 8; bases outside the gene matches: 9. The germline CDR1 and CDR2 sequences are KGHDR and SFDVKD. The CDR3 sequence is 18 residues long. Here the CDR3 DNA reads TGTGCCACCAGTGATTTGCTGGGACTAGCGGGAGGGCCATATCAGCAGTACGTC. Its protein is CATSDLLGLAGGPYQQYV.

J is TRBJ2-1 and V is TRBV11-2; TRBD1 might be the D (7 bases). Trimming shortened V by 5 bases and J by 12 bases, and 26 bases separated the two germline ends. The CDR3 is 16 residues long. Germline V gene data show CDR1 as SGHAT and CDR2 as FQNNGV. The CDR3 protein is CASSPRWGQSFGGQFF. Written as DNA, the CDR3 is TGTGCCAGCAGCCCTCGTTGGGGACAGTCCTTCGGGGGGCAGTTCTTC.

This chain links TRBV19 with TRBJ1-6, with 11 bases identical to TRBD1. Per the germline V gene, CDR1 is LNHDA and CDR2 is SQIVND (reference sequence). Trimming took 7 bases from V and 8 from J; bases not matched to a gene: 7. This CDR3 contains 15 residues. This chain's CDR3 is CASKLTGQGDSPLHF. CDR3 DNA sequence: TGTGCCAGTAAACTTACGGGACAGGGGGATTCACCCCTCCACTTT.

In DNA, the CDR3 is TGTGCCAGCAGCCAAGATCGGTTGCATAGCGGGAGTGACTACGAGCAGTACGTC. This sequence encodes CASSQDRLHSGSDYEQYV. This chain links TRBV3-1 (or the pseudogene TRBV3-2) with TRBJ2-7, with 9 nucleotides matching TRBD2. In germline, CDR1 is LGHDT, CDR2 YNNKEL (reference sequence). The CDR3 spans 18 residues. V shed 0 bases and J 3 bases; nucleotides not matched to a gene: 12.

This clone was seen more than once but under ten times. The chain carries TRBV5-1 and TRBJ1-1; D is possibly TRBD1 (6 bases). The germline V and J ends were trimmed by 4 bases and 2 bases, with 18 bases remaining between them. Germline-derived CDR1 and CDR2 are SGHRS and YFSETQ. The CDR3 length is 16 residues. In DNA form, the CDR3 reads TGCGCCAGCAGCCTAATGGTCAGCAGGGGCAACACTGAAGCTTTCTTT. Protein product: CASSLMVSRGNTEAFF. The whole variable domain, remainder taken from reference TRBV5-1 and TRBJ1-1, is KAGVTQTPRYLIKTRGQQVTLSCSPISGHRSVSWYQQTPGQGLQFLFEYFSETQRNKGNFPGRFSGRQFSNSRSEMNVSTLELGDSALYLCASSLMVSRGNTEAFFGQGTRLTVV.

The rearrangement uses TRBV4-2 and TRBJ1-5, with D uncertain. This CDR3 is 17 amino acids long. Germline lookup yields CDR1 LGHNA and CDR2 YNFKEQ. V was pared by 4 bases and J by 6 bases, with 22 bases between. CDR3 in amino acids: CASSLEGRHLEGQPQHF. The CDR3 region has the DNA TGTGCCAGCAGCCTAGAAGGGCGACATTTGGAGGGTCAGCCCCAGCATTTT.

The genes are TRBV7-9 and TRBJ2-1; 7 bases align to TRBD1. Looked up from germline, CDR1 is SEHNR and CDR2 is FQNEAQ (reference sequence). The CDR3 sequence is 15 residues long. V was clipped by 3 bases and J by 5 bases; unmatched bases: 7. For the CDR3, the DNA is TGTGCCAGCAGCTTCCGGGACAGTAAGAACAATGAGCAGTTCTTC. The encoded protein is CASSFRDSKNNEQFF. The full variable domain, completed using reference TRBV7-9 and TRBJ2-1, is DTGVSQNPRHKITKRGQNVTFRCDPISEHNRLYWYRQTLGQGPEFLTYFQNEAQLEKSRLLSDRFSAERPKGSFSTLEIQRTEQGDSAMYLCASSFRDSKNNEQFFGPGTRLTVL.

This chain links TRBV7-6 with TRBJ1-5; D remains unclear. From germline, CDR1 is SGHVS and CDR2 FNYEAQ. This CDR3 has 13 residues. V was shortened by 1 base and J by 6 bases, with 7 bases between the two germline ends. The CDR3 DNA follows: TGTGCCAGCAGCTTAGGGGCTGTTCAGCCCCAGCATTTT. Translated: CASSLGAVQPQHF. The whole variable domain, remainder taken from reference TRBV7-6 and TRBJ1-5, is GAGVSQSPRYKVTKRGQDVALRCDPISGHVSLYWYRQALGQGPEFLTYFNYEAQQDKSGLPNDRFSAERPEGSISTLTIQRTEQRDSAMYRCASSLGAVQPQHFGDGTRLSIL.

The chain carries TRBV6-2 or TRBV6-3 and TRBJ1-5; TRBD1 agrees at 12 bases. The CDR3 runs to 17 residues. Germline assignment: CDR1 MNHEY and CDR2 SVGEGT. The V and J ends lost 2 bases and 1 base, in that order; junction bases with no gene match: 3. The CDR3 DNA sequence: TGTGCCAGCAGTTACACGGGACAGGGGGCGAGCAATCAGCCCCAGCATTTT. Its translation is CASSYTGQGASNQPQHF.